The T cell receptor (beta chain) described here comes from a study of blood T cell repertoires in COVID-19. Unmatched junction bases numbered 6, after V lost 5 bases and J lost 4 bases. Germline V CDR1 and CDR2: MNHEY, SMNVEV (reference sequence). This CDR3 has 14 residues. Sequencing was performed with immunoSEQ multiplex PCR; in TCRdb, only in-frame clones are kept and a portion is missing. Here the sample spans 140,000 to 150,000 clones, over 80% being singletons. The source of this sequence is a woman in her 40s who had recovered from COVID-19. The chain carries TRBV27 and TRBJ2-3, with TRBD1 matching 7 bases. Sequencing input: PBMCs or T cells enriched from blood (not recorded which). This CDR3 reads CASSPRQGADTQYF. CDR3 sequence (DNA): TGTGCCAGCAGTCCCCGACAGGGCGCAGATACGCAGTATTTT.